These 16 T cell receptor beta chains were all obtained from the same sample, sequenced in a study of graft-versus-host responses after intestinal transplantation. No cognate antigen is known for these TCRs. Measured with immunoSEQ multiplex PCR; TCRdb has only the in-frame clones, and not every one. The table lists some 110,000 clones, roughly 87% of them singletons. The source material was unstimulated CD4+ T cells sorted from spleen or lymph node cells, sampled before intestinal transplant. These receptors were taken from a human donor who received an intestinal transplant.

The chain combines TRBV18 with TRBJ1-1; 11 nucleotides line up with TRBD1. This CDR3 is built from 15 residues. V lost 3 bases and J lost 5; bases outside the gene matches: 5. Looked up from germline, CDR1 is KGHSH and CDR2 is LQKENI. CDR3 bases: TGTGCCAGCTCACCTTGGACAGGGGGCGAGACTGAAGCTTTCTTT. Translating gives CASSPWTGGETEAFF.

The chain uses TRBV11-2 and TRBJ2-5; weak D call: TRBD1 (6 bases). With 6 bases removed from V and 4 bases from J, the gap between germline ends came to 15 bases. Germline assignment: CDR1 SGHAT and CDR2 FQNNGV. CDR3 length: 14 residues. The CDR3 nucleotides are TGTGCCAGCAGATTGGGGGCAAGTTTAGAGACCCAGTACTTC. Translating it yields CASRLGASLETQYF.

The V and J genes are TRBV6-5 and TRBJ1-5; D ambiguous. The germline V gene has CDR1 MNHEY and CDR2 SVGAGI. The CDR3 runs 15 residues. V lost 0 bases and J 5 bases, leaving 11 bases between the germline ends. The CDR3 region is CASSYSRERDQPQHF. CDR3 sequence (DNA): TGTGCCAGCAGTTACTCGAGGGAGAGGGATCAGCCCCAGCATTTT.

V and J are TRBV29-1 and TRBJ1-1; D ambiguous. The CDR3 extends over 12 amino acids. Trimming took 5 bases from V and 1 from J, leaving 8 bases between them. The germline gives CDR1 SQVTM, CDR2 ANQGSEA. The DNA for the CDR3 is TGCAGCGTTAGGGAAAGGAACACTGAAGCTTTCTTT. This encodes CSVRERNTEAFF.

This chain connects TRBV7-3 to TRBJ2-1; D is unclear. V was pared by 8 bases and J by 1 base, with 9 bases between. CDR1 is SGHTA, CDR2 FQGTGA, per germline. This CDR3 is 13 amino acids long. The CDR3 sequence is CASASGSYNEQFF. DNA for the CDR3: TGTGCCAGCGCCTCTGGGTCCTACAATGAGCAGTTCTTC. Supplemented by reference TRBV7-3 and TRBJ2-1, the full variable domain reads GAGVSQTPSNKVTEKGKYVELRCDPISGHTALYWYRQSLGQGPEFLIYFQGTGAADDSGLPNDRFFAVRPEGSVSTLKIQRTERGDSAVYLCASASGSYNEQFFGPGTRLTVL.

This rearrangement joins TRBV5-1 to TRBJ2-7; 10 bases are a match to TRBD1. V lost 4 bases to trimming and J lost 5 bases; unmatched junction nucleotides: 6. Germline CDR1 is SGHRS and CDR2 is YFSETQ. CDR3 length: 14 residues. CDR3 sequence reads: CASSAGQGNDEQYF. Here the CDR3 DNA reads TGCGCCAGCAGCGCGGGACAGGGGAACGACGAGCAGTACTTC.

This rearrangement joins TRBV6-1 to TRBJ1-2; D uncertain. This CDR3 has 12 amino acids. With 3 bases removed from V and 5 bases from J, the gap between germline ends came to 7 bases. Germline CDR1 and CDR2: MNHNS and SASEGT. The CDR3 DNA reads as TGTGCCAGCAGTGATACGAGTTATGGCTACACCTTC. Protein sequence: CASSDTSYGYTF.

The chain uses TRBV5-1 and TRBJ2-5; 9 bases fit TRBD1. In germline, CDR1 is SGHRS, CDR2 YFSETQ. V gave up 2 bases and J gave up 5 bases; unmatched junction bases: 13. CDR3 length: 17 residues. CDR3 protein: CASSFNWGGQGRETQYF. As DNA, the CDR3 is TGCGCCAGCAGCTTCAACTGGGGGGGACAGGGCAGGGAGACCCAGTACTTC.

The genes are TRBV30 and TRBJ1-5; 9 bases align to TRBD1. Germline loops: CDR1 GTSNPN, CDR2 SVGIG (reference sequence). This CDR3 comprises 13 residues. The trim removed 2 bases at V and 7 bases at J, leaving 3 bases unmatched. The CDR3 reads CAWSLTGGQPQHF. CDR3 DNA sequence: TGTGCCTGGAGTCTGACAGGGGGGCAGCCCCAGCATTTT. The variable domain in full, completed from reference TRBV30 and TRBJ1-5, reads SQTIHQWPATLVQPVGSPLSLECTVEGTSNPNLYWYRQAAGRGLQLLFYSVGIGQISSEVPQNLSASRPQDRQFILSSKKLLLSDSGFYLCAWSLTGGQPQHFGDGTRLSIL.

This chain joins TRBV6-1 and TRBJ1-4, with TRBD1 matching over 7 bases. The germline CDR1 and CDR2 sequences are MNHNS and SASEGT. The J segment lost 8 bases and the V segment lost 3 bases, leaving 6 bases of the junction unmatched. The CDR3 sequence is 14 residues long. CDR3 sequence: CASSETGLGEKLFF. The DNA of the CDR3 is TGTGCCAGCAGTGAGACAGGGCTAGGGGAAAAACTGTTTTTT.

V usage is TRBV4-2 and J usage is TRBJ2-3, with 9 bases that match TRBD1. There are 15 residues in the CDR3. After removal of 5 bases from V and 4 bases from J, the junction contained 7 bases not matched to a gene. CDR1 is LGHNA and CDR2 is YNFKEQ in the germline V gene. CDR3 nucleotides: TGTGCCAGCAGCGGAGGGGACAGGGCCTCAGATACGCAGTATTTT. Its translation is CASSGGDRASDTQYF.

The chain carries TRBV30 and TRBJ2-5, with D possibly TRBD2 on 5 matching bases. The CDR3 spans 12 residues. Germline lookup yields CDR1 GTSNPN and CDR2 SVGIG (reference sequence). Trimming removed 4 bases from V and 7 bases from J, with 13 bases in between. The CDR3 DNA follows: TGTGCCTGGACCCTCGGCGGGTTGACCCAGTACTTC. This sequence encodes CAWTLGGLTQYF.

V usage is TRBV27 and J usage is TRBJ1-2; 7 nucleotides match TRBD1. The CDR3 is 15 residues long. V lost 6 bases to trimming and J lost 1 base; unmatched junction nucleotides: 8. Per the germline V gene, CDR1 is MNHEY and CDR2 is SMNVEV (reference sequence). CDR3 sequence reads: CASSLTGKGNYGYTF. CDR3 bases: TGTGCCAGCAGCCTGACAGGGAAGGGTAACTATGGCTACACCTTC.

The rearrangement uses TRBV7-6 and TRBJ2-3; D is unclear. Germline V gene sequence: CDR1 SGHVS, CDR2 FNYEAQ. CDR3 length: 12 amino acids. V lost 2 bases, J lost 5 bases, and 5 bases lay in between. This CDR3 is CASSLKGDTQYF. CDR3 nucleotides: TGTGCCAGCAGCTTAAAGGGAGATACGCAGTATTTT.

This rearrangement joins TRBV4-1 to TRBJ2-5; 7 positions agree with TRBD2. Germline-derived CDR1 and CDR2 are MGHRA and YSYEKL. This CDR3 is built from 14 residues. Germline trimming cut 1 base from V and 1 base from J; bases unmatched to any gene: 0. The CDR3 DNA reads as TGCGCCAGCAGCCAAGGGACTAGCCAAGAGACCCAGTACTTC. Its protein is CASSQGTSQETQYF.

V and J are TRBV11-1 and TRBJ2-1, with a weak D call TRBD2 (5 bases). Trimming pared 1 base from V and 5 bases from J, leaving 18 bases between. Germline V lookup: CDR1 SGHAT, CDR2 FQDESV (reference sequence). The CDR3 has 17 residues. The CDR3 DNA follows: TGTGCCAGCAGCTTAGGGGAGCACACACGGGCACACAATGAGCAGTTCTTC. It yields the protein CASSLGEHTRAHNEQFF. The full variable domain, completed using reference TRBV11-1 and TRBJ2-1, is EAEVAQSPRYKITEKSQAVAFWCDPISGHATLYWYRQILGQGPELLVQFQDESVVDDSQLPKDRFSAERLKGVDSTLKIQPAELGDSAMYLCASSLGEHTRAHNEQFFGPGTRLTVL.